These 4 T cell receptor beta chains share one sample of origin, sequenced in a study of cytomegalovirus exposure and HLA in healthy donors. This PCR relied on a set of 60 Vbeta primers and 13 Jbeta primers. Produced via immunoSEQ multiplex PCR; TCRdb's table is partial and in-frame only. The table shows about 67,000 clones, with about 65% occurring only once. Sequenced: PBMCs. The receptor set was obtained from a woman in her twenties or thirties in good health and CMV-seronegative.

The chain recombines TRBV7-9 with TRBJ1-2, with unresolved D. V shed 9 bases and J shed 4 bases, with 9 bases lying between them. The CDR3 runs to 11 residues. Germline CDR1 reads SEHNR; CDR2 reads FQNEAQ (reference sequence). CDR3 coding DNA: TGTGCCAGTGAGCTCCTCTATGGCTACACCTTC. It encodes CASELLYGYTF.

In its sample, this clone was seen once. This chain connects TRBV5-1 to TRBJ2-7; perhaps TRBD1 as D (6 bases). The CDR3 contains 14 residues. Germline assignment: CDR1 SGHRS and CDR2 YFSETQ. V lost 4 bases and J 0 bases, leaving 11 bases between the germline ends. In DNA, the CDR3 is TGCGCCAGCAGCATCGGGACACCCTCCTACGAGCAGTACTTC. Translation: CASSIGTPSYEQYF.

This chain links TRBV11-2 with TRBJ2-6; D gene ambiguous. Germline-derived CDR1 and CDR2 are SGHAT and FQNNGV. This CDR3 is 16 amino acids long. V lost 2 bases and J 0 bases, leaving 8 bases between the germline ends. The CDR3 sequence is CASSLSPISGANVLTF. CDR3 nucleotides: TGTGCCAGCAGCTTATCCCCTATCTCTGGGGCCAACGTCCTGACTTTC.

The rearrangement links TRBV7-8 to TRBJ2-5; 10 positions match TRBD1. The CDR3 is made up of 17 amino acids. CDR1 SGHVS and CDR2 FQNEAQ come from the germline V gene. V was clipped by 7 bases and J by 5 bases; unmatched bases: 16. In DNA form, the CDR3 reads TGTGCCAGCATTACGACAGGGGGCCTTGAAGGCTTGGAGACCCAGTACTTC. It translates to CASITTGGLEGLETQYF.